Given below is one TCR beta chain in context. The data belong to a study of blood T cell repertoires in COVID-19. Study-wide background: T cells, B-cell-depleted T cells, or PBMCs provided the cDNA or gDNA that served as material.

V shed 6 bases, J shed 10 bases, and the junction held 10 bases outside the gene matches. The length of the CDR3 is 13 residues. CDR1 is LNHDA, CDR2 SQIVND, per germline (reference sequence). Original handling: From reference gene primer amplification, estimates of nucleated cell counts were derived. Sequenced by immunoSEQ multiplex PCR; TCRdb stores in-frame clones only, minus some. Clone size and V and J calls were adopted from that table, with D and trimming inferred from the DNA. This table has about 100,000 clones, roughly nine tenths appearing once. Material for sequencing was peripheral blood. This sequence was found in a woman over 75 with acute or convalescent COVID-19. The chain employs TRBV19 and TRBJ1-2; 8 nucleotides align to TRBD1. As DNA, the CDR3 is TGTGCCAGTAGAACCGGGACAGGACTCCCCTACACCTTC. Its translation is CASRTGTGLPYTF.